Here is one T cell receptor (beta chain) with its context. The germline gives CDR1 SGHTA, CDR2 FQGNSA. This CDR3 has 16 residues. With V trimmed by 1 base and J by 8 bases, 7 bases remained unmatched. This sample is drawn from a study of blood T cell repertoires in COVID-19. Clones were read by immunoSEQ multiplex PCR, and TCRdb kept only the in-frame ones, dropping some. The sample records 310,000 or so clones, roughly 90% being singletons. Sequenced sample: PBMCs or T cells enriched from blood (not recorded which). J is TRBJ2-1 and V is TRBV7-2; TRBD2 agrees at 11 bases. The receptor comes from a woman between 40 and 55 years old who had recovered from COVID-19. The CDR3 is CASSLVWLAGGDEQFF. The CDR3 region has the DNA TGTGCCAGCAGCTTAGTTTGGCTAGCGGGAGGTGATGAGCAGTTCTTC.